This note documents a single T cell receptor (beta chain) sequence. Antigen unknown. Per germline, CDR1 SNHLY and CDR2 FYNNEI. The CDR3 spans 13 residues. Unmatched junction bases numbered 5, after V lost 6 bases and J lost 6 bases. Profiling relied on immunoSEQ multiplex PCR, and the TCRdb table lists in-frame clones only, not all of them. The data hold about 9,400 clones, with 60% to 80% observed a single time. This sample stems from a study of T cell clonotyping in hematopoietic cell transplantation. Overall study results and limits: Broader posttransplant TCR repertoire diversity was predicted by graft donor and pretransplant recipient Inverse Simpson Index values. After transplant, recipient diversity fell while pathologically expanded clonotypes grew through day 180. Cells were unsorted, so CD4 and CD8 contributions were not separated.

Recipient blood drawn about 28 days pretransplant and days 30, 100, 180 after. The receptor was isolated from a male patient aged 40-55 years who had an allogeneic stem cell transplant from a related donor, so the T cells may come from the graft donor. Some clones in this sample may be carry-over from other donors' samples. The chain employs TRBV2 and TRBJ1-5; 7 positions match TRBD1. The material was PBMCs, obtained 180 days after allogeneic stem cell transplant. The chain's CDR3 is CASRTGFTQPQHF. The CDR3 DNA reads TGTGCCAGCAGGACAGGGTTCACTCAGCCCCAGCATTTT.